Here is one T cell receptor (beta chain) with its context. The sample is drawn from a study of glioma-infiltrating T cells after dendritic cell vaccination. Patients had residual fresh-frozen tumor tissue and more than two years of survival data. CDR1 ENHRY and CDR2 SYGVKD come from the germline V gene. V was clipped by 10 bases and J by 2 bases; unmatched bases: 10. The CDR3 extends over 14 amino acids. Generated by immunoSEQ multiplex PCR, the TCRdb table keeps only in-frame clones and is missing some. The sample lists about 95,000 clones; 70% to 90% were seen once. The source is a human donor with glioblastoma. The starting material was blood, obtained before dendritic cell vaccination. This chain connects TRBV10-3 to TRBJ2-7; 8 nucleotides match TRBD1. DNA of the CDR3: TGTGCCACCAGAACGACAGGGGCCACCTACGAGCAGTACTTC. Its translation: CATRTTGATYEQYF.